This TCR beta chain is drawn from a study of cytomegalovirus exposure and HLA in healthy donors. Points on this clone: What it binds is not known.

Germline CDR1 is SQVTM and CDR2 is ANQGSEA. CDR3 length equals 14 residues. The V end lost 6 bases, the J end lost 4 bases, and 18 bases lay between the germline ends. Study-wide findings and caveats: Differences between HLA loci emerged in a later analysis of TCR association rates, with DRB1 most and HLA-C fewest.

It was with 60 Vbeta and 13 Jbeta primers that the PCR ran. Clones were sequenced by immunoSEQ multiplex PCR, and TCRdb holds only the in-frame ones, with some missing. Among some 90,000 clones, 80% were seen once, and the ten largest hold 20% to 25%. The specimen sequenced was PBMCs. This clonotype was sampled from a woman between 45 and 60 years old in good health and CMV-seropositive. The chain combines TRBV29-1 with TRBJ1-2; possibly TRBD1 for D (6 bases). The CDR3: CSVVDLLGGYGYTF. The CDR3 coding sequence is TGCAGCGTAGTGGACCTCCTAGGGGGCTATGGCTACACCTTC.